This passage covers 23 T cell receptor beta chains from one sample sequenced in a study of blood T cell repertoires in COVID-19. The protocol was immunoSEQ multiplex PCR, while the TCRdb copy is restricted to in-frame clones and leaves out a portion. Here the sample spans 230,000 or so clones, 84% being singletons. The sample taken for sequencing was peripheral blood. Receptors originate from a man in his forties or fifties with active or convalescent COVID-19.

In this sample, this clone turned up once. This chain joins TRBV4-1 and TRBJ1-2, with D uncertain. Germline loops: CDR1 MGHRA, CDR2 YSYEKL. The CDR3 spans 13 residues. V lost 6 bases, J lost 6 bases, and 14 bases lay in between. In DNA form, the CDR3 reads TGCGCCAGCAGTCACGGGGTTTGGGATGGCTACACCTTC. It is translated as CASSHGVWDGYTF.

The rearrangement uses TRBV5-4 and TRBJ1-3, with D unresolved. This CDR3 has 15 amino acids. Trimming took 4 bases from V and 2 from J, leaving 13 bases between them. CDR1 and CDR2 (germline): SGHNT, YYREEE (reference sequence). CDR3 bases: TGTGCCAGCAGCCCCCAAAGCGGGCCTGGAAACACCATATATTTT. It is translated as CASSPQSGPGNTIYF. The variable domain in full, completed from reference TRBV5-4 and TRBJ1-3, reads ETGVTQSPTHLIKTRGQQVTLRCSSQSGHNTVSWYQQALGQGPQFIFQYYREEENGRGNFPPRFSGLQFPNYSSELNVNALELDDSALYLCASSPQSGPGNTIYFGEGSWLTVV.

V gene TRBV5-1 combines with J gene TRBJ1-1; 8 bases fit TRBD1. Germline lookup yields CDR1 SGHRS and CDR2 YFSETQ. CDR3 length equals 14 residues. With V trimmed by 3 bases and J by 1 base, 2 bases remained unmatched. CDR3 nucleotides: TGCGCCAGCAGCTCGGGACAGGCGAACACTGAAGCTTTCTTT. Amino acids: CASSSGQANTEAFF. Full variable domain (missing parts from reference TRBV5-1 and TRBJ1-1): KAGVTQTPRYLIKTRGQQVTLSCSPISGHRSVSWYQQTPGQGLQFLFEYFSETQRNKGNFPGRFSGRQFSNSRSEMNVSTLELGDSALYLCASSSGQANTEAFFGQGTRLTVV.

This sequence joins TRBV9 and TRBJ2-7, with D possibly being TRBD1 (5 bases). Trimming pared 0 bases from V and 4 bases from J, leaving 8 bases between. The CDR3 runs to 13 residues. The germline V gene encodes CDR1 SGDLS and CDR2 YYNGEE. The CDR3 loop reads CASSVGGLYEQYF. In nucleotides, the CDR3 is TGTGCCAGCAGCGTAGGGGGCTTGTACGAGCAGTACTTC.

The V and J genes are TRBV7-9 and TRBJ2-7; 7 bases match TRBD1. V lost 3 bases, J lost 2 bases, and 7 bases stayed unmatched. The germline gives CDR1 SEHNR, CDR2 FQNEAQ (reference sequence). The length of the CDR3 is 15 residues. CDR3 residues: CASSLTPGGPYEQYF. The DNA of the CDR3 is TGTGCCAGCAGCTTGACCCCAGGGGGACCCTACGAGCAGTACTTC.

The CDR3 reads CASRILPLAGGQEQYF. In nucleotides, the CDR3 is TGTGCCAGCAGGATCCTACCTCTAGCGGGGGGGCAGGAGCAGTACTTC. The rearrangement uses TRBV2 and TRBJ2-7; the match to TRBD2 covers 12 bases. The CDR3 is made up of 16 amino acids. CDR1 is SNHLY and CDR2 is FYNNEI in the germline V gene. J lost 7 bases, V lost 6 bases, and 13 bases had no gene match.

The V gene is TRBV19, the J gene TRBJ2-3, with a possible D match to TRBD2 (5 bases). The CDR3 has 15 residues. CDR1 and CDR2 (germline): LNHDA, SQIVND (reference sequence). With 6 bases removed from V and 4 bases from J, the gap between germline ends came to 17 bases. CDR3 loop: CASRQSRGGADTQYF. The CDR3 DNA is TGTGCCAGTAGACAATCTCGCGGAGGAGCAGATACGCAGTATTTT. The full variable domain, rest sourced from reference TRBV19 and TRBJ2-3, is DGGITQSPKYLFRKEGQNVTLSCEQNLNHDAMYWYRQDPGQGLRLIYYSQIVNDFQKGDIAEGYSVSREKKESFPLTVTSAQKNPTAFYLCASRQSRGGADTQYFGPGTRLTVL.

The sample holds a few counts of this clone. The chain recombines TRBV6-5 with TRBJ1-2, with D possibly TRBD1 on 5 matching bases. Germline loops: CDR1 MNHEY, CDR2 SVGAGI. CDR3 length: 14 residues. V dropped 4 bases and J dropped 4 bases, with 13 bases sitting between them. CDR3 sequence reads: CASSSPPGLYGYTF. The CDR3 nucleotides are TGTGCCAGCAGTTCCCCGCCAGGGCTCTATGGCTACACCTTC.

The J gene is TRBJ1-2, the V gene TRBV4-2; no firm D call. Germline lookup yields CDR1 LGHNA and CDR2 YNFKEQ. Trimming pared 0 bases from V and 3 bases from J, leaving 8 bases between. The CDR3 is 14 residues long. The CDR3 is CASSQEAVYYGYTF. The CDR3 nucleotides are TGTGCCAGCAGCCAAGAGGCAGTCTACTATGGCTACACCTTC.

The chain has TRBV11-2 and TRBJ2-5; TRBD1 is a possible D gene (6 bases). Germline V gene sequence: CDR1 SGHAT, CDR2 FQNNGV. V was clipped by 1 base and J by 1 base, with 19 bases between them. This CDR3 comprises 18 residues. The CDR3 is CASSLGQGYGSSQETQYF. CDR3 coding DNA: TGTGCCAGCAGCTTAGGGCAGGGGTACGGCTCCTCCCAAGAGACCCAGTACTTC.

By frequency in the sample, this clone is large (0.1 to 1%). The chain uses TRBV6-1 and TRBJ1-5, with 11 bases fitting TRBD1. Trimming took 3 bases from V and 0 from J; bases not matched to a gene: 7. Germline V gene data show CDR1 as MNHNS and CDR2 as SASEGT. The CDR3 is made up of 18 amino acids. The CDR3 sequence is CASSDDGQGAYSNQPQHF. As DNA, the CDR3 is TGTGCCAGCAGTGATGACGGACAGGGGGCTTATAGCAATCAGCCCCAGCATTTT.

This clone appeared once. This chain uses TRBV27 with TRBJ1-4; 9 bases are a match to TRBD1. After removal of 3 bases from V and 6 bases from J, the junction contained 5 bases not matched to a gene. The V gene's germline CDR1 is MNHEY and CDR2 SMNVEV (reference sequence). CDR3 length: 15 residues. The DNA for the CDR3 is TGTGCCAGCAGTTTCACAGGACAGGGGTATGAAAAACTGTTTTTT. It specifies CASSFTGQGYEKLFF.

The chain employs TRBV3-1 (or the pseudogene TRBV3-2) and TRBJ2-1; TRBD1 aligns across 12 bases. The ends lost 3 bases at V and 5 bases at J; junction bases unmatched: 11. Germline CDR1 and CDR2: LGHDT and YNNKEL (reference sequence). CDR3 size: 18 residues. The CDR3 here is CASSQGQGALIGDNEQFF. CDR3 bases: TGTGCCAGCAGCCAGGGACAGGGGGCGTTGATCGGAGACAATGAGCAGTTCTTC.

This clone was observed many times. This chain links TRBV5-1 with TRBJ1-2; 7 bases are a match to TRBD1. The CDR3 covers 13 residues. The trim removed 2 bases at V and 6 bases at J, leaving 4 bases unmatched. Germline CDR1 is SGHRS and CDR2 is YFSETQ. CDR3 in amino acids: CASSLGGTDGYTF. The CDR3 nucleotides are TGCGCCAGCAGCTTAGGGGGGACAGATGGCTACACCTTC. The full variable domain, in which reference TRBV5-1 and TRBJ1-2 provide the parts outside the CDR3, is KAGVTQTPRYLIKTRGQQVTLSCSPISGHRSVSWYQQTPGQGLQFLFEYFSETQRNKGNFPGRFSGRQFSNSRSEMNVSTLELGDSALYLCASSLGGTDGYTFGSGTRLTVV.

This CDR3 reads CASTLRTAGYEQYF. In DNA form, the CDR3 reads TGTGCCAGTACCCTCCGGACAGCCGGCTACGAGCAGTACTTC. The chain recombines TRBV2 with TRBJ2-7; possibly TRBD1 for D (6 bases). V was shortened by 9 bases and J by 3 bases, with 18 bases between the two germline ends. The CDR3 consists of 14 residues. Germline V gene sequence: CDR1 SNHLY, CDR2 FYNNEI.

The chain employs TRBV19 and TRBJ2-3; TRBD2 matches at 13 bases. Germline V lookup: CDR1 LNHDA, CDR2 SQIVND (reference sequence). V trimming: 3 bases; J trimming: 4 bases; junction bases outside the gene matches: 4. The CDR3 is made up of 16 amino acids. The CDR3 bases are TGTGCCAGTAGTATGGGACTAGCGGGACGGCCAGATACGCAGTATTTT. Translation gives CASSMGLAGRPDTQYF.

This chain links TRBV19 with TRBJ2-3, with D unclear. This CDR3 comprises 14 residues. The V and J ends lost 3 bases and 6 bases respectively, with 13 bases between them. Germline CDR1 and CDR2: LNHDA and SQIVND (reference sequence). The CDR3 nucleotides are TGTGCCAGTAGTATTGGCTCAACCAGGGATACGCAGTATTTT. Protein: CASSIGSTRDTQYF. Filled out from reference TRBV19 and TRBJ2-3, the complete variable domain reads DGGITQSPKYLFRKEGQNVTLSCEQNLNHDAMYWYRQDPGQGLRLIYYSQIVNDFQKGDIAEGYSVSREKKESFPLTVTSAQKNPTAFYLCASSIGSTRDTQYFGPGTRLTVL.

This clone has only one observation. The chain has TRBV7-9 and TRBJ1-2, with TRBD1 as a possible D gene (5 bases). The CDR3 is 14 residues long. From germline, CDR1 is SEHNR and CDR2 FQNEAQ (reference sequence). Deletions cut 1 base from V and 4 bases from J, with 10 bases between. The DNA of the CDR3 is TGTGCCAGCAGCTTAGGGGGGGTAAGCTATGGCTACACCTTC. Amino acid sequence: CASSLGGVSYGYTF.

The V gene is TRBV3-1 (or the pseudogene TRBV3-2), the J gene TRBJ1-5; 9 positions agree with TRBD1. Germline V gives CDR1 LGHDT, CDR2 YNNKEL (reference sequence). V lost 6 bases to trimming and J lost 10 bases; unmatched junction nucleotides: 10. The CDR3 is made up of 14 amino acids. The CDR3 region is CASRGTGRIRPQHF. CDR3 in DNA: TGTGCCAGCAGGGGGACAGGGAGAATCCGACCCCAGCATTTT.

The chain has TRBV5-4 and TRBJ1-2; possible D gene TRBD1, 6 bases. CDR3 length: 14 residues. V was shortened by 4 bases and J by 7 bases, with 17 bases between the two germline ends. Germline lookup yields CDR1 SGHNT and CDR2 YYREEE (reference sequence). The CDR3 DNA reads TGTGCCAGCAGCCGTCAAGCAGGGGCTGGTGGCTACACCTTC. Amino acid sequence: CASSRQAGAGGYTF.

This clone was recorded only once. The gene calls are TRBV5-1 and TRBJ1-2, with 11 bases that match TRBD1. Germline trimming cut 4 bases from V and 8 bases from J; bases unmatched to any gene: 7. CDR1 and CDR2 (germline): SGHRS, YFSETQ. The CDR3 totals 14 residues. This CDR3 reads CASSKGQGVGGYTF. The CDR3 DNA sequence: TGCGCCAGCAGCAAGGGACAGGGGGTTGGCGGCTACACCTTC.

V usage is TRBV9 and J usage is TRBJ2-3; TRBD2 matches 10 bases. V gave up 0 bases and J gave up 3 bases; unmatched junction bases: 4. The CDR3 has 16 amino acids. Germline values: CDR1 SGDLS, CDR2 YYNGEE. The chain's CDR3 is CASSVGSSGGTDTQYF. The CDR3 nucleotides read TGTGCCAGCAGCGTAGGTTCTAGCGGGGGAACAGATACGCAGTATTTT.

The CDR3 reads CASSELSGGPDEQYF. In nucleotides, the CDR3 is TGTGCCAGCAGTGAGCTTAGCGGGGGGCCGGACGAGCAGTACTTC. The chain joins TRBV6-1 to TRBJ2-7, with 10 bases lining up with TRBD2. Germline-derived CDR1 and CDR2 are MNHNS and SASEGT. The CDR3 has 15 residues. With 3 bases clipped from V and 5 bases from J, the junction kept 7 bases outside the gene matches.